This entry concerns a single T cell receptor beta chain. Its antigen is currently unknown. Clones were read by immunoSEQ multiplex PCR, and TCRdb kept only the in-frame ones, dropping some. Here the sample spans fewer than 55,000 clones, 65% being singletons. The time point: week 47, end of study. The investigators gave 300 ug of mutant IDH1 20-mer peptide in each vaccine dose, together with topical imiquimod. This sample was included in a study of a mutant IDH1 vaccine in newly diagnosed glioma. The CDR3 is made up of 14 amino acids. Germline V gene lookup returns CDR1 ENHRY and CDR2 SYGVKD. V was shortened by 2 bases and J by 7 bases, with 11 bases between the two germline ends.

Sequenced material: peripheral blood mononuclear cells (PBMCs), taken from a glioma patient whose treatment included an IDH1 peptide vaccine. The TCR originated in a man in his forties with glioma. Some clones in this sample may be carry-over from other donors' samples. The V call is TRBV10-3, the J call TRBJ2-2, with D perhaps TRBD1 (5 bases). The CDR3 sequence: CAISEPQQGGELFF. The CDR3 region has the DNA TGTGCCATCAGTGAGCCCCAGCAGGGCGGGGAGCTGTTTTTT.